The T cell receptor beta chain under discussion was sequenced for a study of cytotoxic CD8 clonotypes in ibrutinib-treated CLL. The overall study: Response sampling occurred after a median around 12 months of treatment (range 6 to 36).

Cryopreserved PBMCs supplied about 2 micrograms of genomic DNA for TCR beta libraries. CDR1 DFQATT and CDR2 SNEGSKA come from the germline V gene (reference sequence). The J segment lost 6 bases and the V segment lost 4 bases, leaving 3 bases of the junction unmatched. The CDR3 has 11 amino acids. With sequencing, the targeted depth ranged from 1 in 200,000 to 1 in 1 million T cells. Data came from immunoSEQ multiplex PCR; TCRdb stores just in-frame clones and leaves some out. The repertoire holds around 310,000 clones, with almost 80% as singletons. The specimen comprised PBMCs, sampled before ibrutinib treatment. The origin of this receptor is a human donor with chronic lymphocytic leukemia. The V and J genes are TRBV20-1 and TRBJ2-7; 7 bases line up with TRBD2. Here the CDR3 DNA reads TGCAGTGCTACCCCGGGGGGCGAGCAGTACTTC. This translates into CSATPGGEQYF.